This record concerns one T cell receptor beta chain sequence. Its antigen remains unidentified. No base quality information exists; no much larger clone differs at one position. The sample belongs to a study of CD8+ T cells in alopecia areata (dated by TCRdb to between 2018 and 2020). Study-wide context: Treated patients were enrolled in an open-label pilot trial of oral tofacitinib, 5 to 10 mg twice daily, for moderate-to-severe alopecia areata. Patients on tofacitinib were biopsied at baseline and after 4 and 24 weeks of treatment, and several of the patients also had a later scalp biopsy. Scalp clonality was compared among normal scalp (n=4), patchy alopecia areata scalp (n=8), and alopecia totalis/universalis scalp (n=8). Patients stayed on tofacitinib for 6 to 18 months and then had 6 months of follow-up off drug so that delayed response and recurrence could be assessed. For the treated patients, the SALT score, which quantifies what percentage of scalp surface area is affected, served as the measure of disease severity. TCRbeta CDR3 regions were amplified by immunoSEQ multiplex PCR using 35 Vbeta forward and 13 Jbeta reverse primers. RNA was extracted with the PAXgene miRNA kit for fixed scalp, the miRNeasy kit for PBMCs, and the RNeasy kit for mouse skin. Scalp tissue and sorted CD4+ and CD8+ peripheral blood T cells from patchy and totalis/universalis alopecia areata patients and from healthy controls were covered by human TCRbeta sequencing. To study T cell clonal expansion in alopecia areata, the researchers applied high-throughput TCRbeta sequencing to both the C3H/HeJ mouse model and human patients.

The CDR3 spans 10 residues, from the cysteine through the phenylalanine. Only CDR3 DNA is held: 30 bases, read in frame from base 1. V loses 8 bases, J loses 2 bases, and the germline ends lie 3 bases apart. The germline V gene encodes CDR1 SNHLY and CDR2 FYNNEI. Library construction relied on the immunoSEQ multiplex PCR assay. For TCR sequencing, RNA was extracted from every sample and reverse transcribed into cDNA to serve as template. First-strand cDNA was synthesized using SuperScript III with a 2:1 mix of oligo-dT and random hexamers. A synthetic immune receptor repertoire was used to gauge amplification bias, and whatever bias remained was removed computationally. From the authors' description of their analysis: Raw reads were preprocessed for error removal, and CDR3 was defined according to IMGT conventions as running from the conserved cysteine to phenylalanine. To get clonality, Shannon entropy was normalized by log2 of the number of productive unique TCRs and the result was subtracted from 1. CD4 or CD8 identity of scalp clones was inferred by cross-referencing scalp TCRbeta sequences with sorted blood CD4 and CD8 repertoires. TCRdb re-hosts the immuneACCESS table, in-frame sequences only. Its copies lack some clones; in the studies checked, an unresolved V gene accounts for under half of them, and the cause for the rest is not known. The DNA gave D and trimming, while V, J and clone size come from that table. The sample table shows about 200,000 clones, and 50% to 75% are seen once. The ten largest make up more than 3.5% of the sample.

General conclusions and limits of the study: Higher clonality and more expanded CD8+ clones were observed in lesional scalp than in normal scalp, particularly in alopecia totalis/universalis, a finding suggestive of antigenic drive. Because the treated cohort was small and included a single nonresponder, larger studies are needed to assess links between baseline CD8+ expansion and response. Compared with mice, TCR sequences shared between patients were less clear, possibly partly because of HLA diversity across the patient population. During tofacitinib treatment, many expanded lesional clones remained in scalp and blood, and this persistence may partly explain relapse after treatment is stopped. Scalp clonality and the number of expanded CD8+ clones among the top 100 scalp clones were significantly decreased by tofacitinib. Unlike mouse skin, which is dominated by gammadelta T cells, normal human skin has resident alphabeta T cells that are also sequenced, and this complicates analysis of the scalp TCR repertoire.

According to the study, the label for this sample's time point signals: less than five weeks on oral tofacitinib. According to the study, the label for this sample's treatment or condition signals: oral pan-JAK inhibitor, 5-10 mg twice daily. Peripheral blood and lesional scalp punch biopsies were obtained from patients with alopecia areata. After PBMCs were isolated by density centrifugation and stained for CD3, CD4 and CD8, a FACSAria was used to sort CD4+ and CD8+ T cells. The source was CD4+ T cells sorted from blood, collected at week 4, from a patient treated with tofacitinib. This clonotype originated in a human donor with alopecia areata. The receptor chain draws on TRBV2 and TRBJ2-5; a confident D gene designation cannot be given. The nucleotide sequence is TGTGCCAGCGAACAAGAGACCCAGTACTTC. Its coded protein is CASEQETQYF.